The 20 T cell receptor beta chains below come from one sample, sequenced in a study of beta chain features in type 1 diabetes. Study-wide points: Shortening that was moderate but significant affected the TCRB CDR3s of Type 1 diabetes patients in all four CD4+ subsets.

No antigen has been identified for these receptors. The sequenced template was cDNA made from the entire isolated RNA. Here immunoSEQ multiplex PCR was the method, and the copy in TCRdb shows in-frame clones only, minus some. The table lists 640,000 or so clones, around an eighth of them singletons. The sequenced material came from naive CD4+ T cells from blood. These receptor sequences come from a man aged 18 to 29 with type 1 diabetes.

This clone was recorded a few times. The same CDR3 also results from other DNA sequences found in this sample. The gene calls are TRBV2 and TRBJ2-6; D gene ambiguous. Trimming left V 3 bases short and J 1 base short, with 4 bases between. Germline V CDR1 and CDR2: SNHLY, FYNNEI. The CDR3 totals 14 residues. This CDR3 reads CASSDSSGANVLTF. As DNA, the CDR3 is TGTGCCAGCAGTGATTCTTCTGGGGCCAACGTCCTGACTTTC.

This clone turned up a few times. V usage is TRBV18 and J usage is TRBJ2-7, with 8 bases that match TRBD2. Per the germline V gene, CDR1 is KGHSH and CDR2 is LQKENI. This CDR3 region has 16 residues. Losses at the gene ends were 3 bases for V and 3 bases for J; bases not matched to a gene: 10. CDR3 sequence (DNA): TGTGCCAGCTCACCCTCGAACGGGGGGGGATACTACGAGCAGTACTTC. Its translation: CASSPSNGGGYYEQYF.

V usage is TRBV7-9 and J usage is TRBJ1-4, with TRBD1 matching over 7 bases. J lost 7 bases, V lost 5 bases, and 7 bases had no gene match. The CDR3 totals 14 residues. Germline V CDR1 and CDR2: SEHNR, FQNEAQ (reference sequence). CDR3 nucleotides: TGTGCCAGCAGCCCTGGTGGGGACAGTGAAAAACTGTTTTTT. Its protein product is CASSPGGDSEKLFF.

The chain links TRBV5-1 to TRBJ2-7; 7 bases map to TRBD1. CDR3 length equals 12 residues. Germline loops: CDR1 SGHRS, CDR2 YFSETQ. The trim removed 2 bases at V and 13 bases at J, leaving 9 bases unmatched. This chain's CDR3 is CASSFNGQDSYF. The DNA of the CDR3 is TGCGCCAGCAGCTTCAATGGACAGGATTCATACTTC.

The V gene is TRBV27, the J gene TRBJ1-1, with D perhaps TRBD1 (5 bases). Trimming removed 2 bases from V and 5 bases from J, with 12 bases in between. Germline CDR1 reads MNHEY; CDR2 reads SMNVEV (reference sequence). This CDR3 is built from 14 residues. CDR3 loop: CASSLKEGLTEAFF. The CDR3 region has the DNA TGTGCCAGCAGTTTAAAGGAGGGGTTGACTGAAGCTTTCTTT.

This sequence joins TRBV7-2 and TRBJ2-7; TRBD1 agrees at 12 bases. The CDR3 sequence is 15 residues long. V gave up 3 bases and J gave up 6 bases; unmatched junction bases: 6. Germline lookup yields CDR1 SGHTA and CDR2 FQGNSA. CDR3 protein: CASSFAGQGAIEQYF. For the CDR3, the DNA is TGTGCCAGCAGCTTCGCGGGACAGGGGGCCATCGAGCAGTACTTC.

The chain carries TRBV20-1 and TRBJ1-4; D gene uncertain. This CDR3 is built from 11 residues. CDR1 is DFQATT, CDR2 SNEGSKA, per germline (reference sequence). The CDR3 nucleotides are TGCTCGCAACGGGGTAATGAAAAACTGTTTTTT. It yields the protein CSQRGNEKLFF.

This clone has a handful of counts. This chain joins TRBV2 and TRBJ1-1; D is unclear. Deletions cut 5 bases from V and 1 base from J, with 5 bases between. CDR1 and CDR2 from the germline V gene are SNHLY and FYNNEI. CDR3 length equals 12 residues. The CDR3 is CASSRPNTEAFF. CDR3 DNA: TGTGCCAGCAGTAGGCCGAACACTGAAGCTTTCTTT.

In this sample, this clone turned up a few times. This chain links TRBV4-1 with TRBJ1-2; D remains ambiguous. The CDR3 loop spans 14 amino acids. CDR1 is MGHRA, CDR2 YSYEKL, per germline. Trimming took off 3 bases at V and 8 bases at J, with 16 bases between the two ends. The CDR3 spells CASSQDRGAQGYTF. CDR3 DNA: TGCGCCAGCAGCCAGGACCGGGGTGCCCAAGGCTACACCTTC.

This clone was seen a few times. The chain has TRBV7-2 and TRBJ2-2; TRBD2 matches 12 bases. Germline V gene data show CDR1 as SGHTA and CDR2 as FQGNSA. V lost 6 bases to trimming and J lost 4 bases; unmatched junction nucleotides: 6. This CDR3 is built from 16 residues. CDR3 bases: TGTGCCAGCAGGTCCCCGGGACTAGCGGGCACCGGGGAGCTGTTTTTT. Its protein is CASRSPGLAGTGELFF.

This rearrangement joins TRBV5-8 to TRBJ2-5, with 7 bases identical to TRBD1. V lost 4 bases and J lost 5; bases outside the gene matches: 11. The CDR3 loop spans 15 amino acids. Germline V CDR1 and CDR2: SGHTS, YDEGEE. In DNA form, the CDR3 reads TGTGCCAGCAGCCTGGAACAGGGGTGGGCCGAGACCCAGTACTTC. The encoded protein is CASSLEQGWAETQYF.

The table lists this clone with a few counts. Its ends do not fully match the called genes, so a read error is possible. V and J are TRBV2 and TRBJ2-5; D is perhaps TRBD1 (6 bases). This CDR3 comprises 11 residues. CDR1 is SNHLY and CDR2 is FYNNEI in the germline V gene. This chain's CDR3 is CASEGQGTQYF. CDR3 bases: TGTGCCAGCGAGGGACAAGGGACCCAGTACTTC.

J is TRBJ2-4 and V is TRBV6-5; either TRBD1 or TRBD2 may fit D (5 bases each). Germline V gene data show CDR1 as MNHEY and CDR2 as SVGAGI. The CDR3 totals 15 residues. Trimming removed 5 bases from V and 2 bases from J, with 13 bases in between. DNA for the CDR3: TGTGCCAGCAGTCCTTCTTGGGGGACCAAAAACATTCAGTACTTC. This encodes CASSPSWGTKNIQYF.

The table lists this clone with a few counts. This same CDR3 is encoded by further DNA sequences in the sample. The rearrangement links TRBV30 to TRBJ1-2; D is unresolved. V was pared by 2 bases and J by 4 bases, with 5 bases between. This CDR3 region has 11 residues. In germline, CDR1 is GTSNPN, CDR2 SVGIG (reference sequence). The CDR3 DNA sequence: TGTGCCTGGAGTAACGGCTATGGCTACACCTTC. It codes for CAWSNGYGYTF.

The genes are TRBV4-2 and TRBJ2-5, with D perhaps matching TRBD2 (6 bases). The CDR3 is made up of 16 amino acids. Germline V gene sequence: CDR1 LGHNA, CDR2 YNFKEQ. V was pared by 1 base and J by 4 bases, with 16 bases between. The CDR3 loop reads CASSQGDSLVGETQYF. The CDR3 coding sequence is TGTGCCAGCAGCCAAGGGGACTCCCTGGTGGGAGAGACCCAGTACTTC.

This clone was seen only a few times. The chain joins TRBV15 to TRBJ2-3; D remains unclear. This CDR3 has 15 residues. Trimming cost V 0 bases and J 2 bases, with 9 bases left between them. The germline V gene has CDR1 LNHNV and CDR2 YYDKDF (reference sequence). The CDR3 region is CATSRDQDPTDTQYF. The DNA for the CDR3 is TGTGCCACCAGCAGAGATCAAGACCCCACAGATACGCAGTATTTT.

This clone was counted a few times. This CDR3 is also generated by other DNA sequences in the sample. The chain is built from TRBV4-1 and TRBJ1-2; no definite D call. CDR1 and CDR2 from the germline V gene are MGHRA and YSYEKL. The CDR3 has 14 amino acids. Trimming took 0 bases from V and 0 from J, leaving 5 bases between them. As DNA, the CDR3 is TGCGCCAGCAGCCAAGATGGGGCTAACTATGGCTACACCTTC. It codes for CASSQDGANYGYTF.

The chain employs TRBV27 and TRBJ1-6; D is unresolved. This CDR3 is built from 17 residues. Trimming removed 5 bases at V and 1 base at J, with 15 bases between. The germline V gene has CDR1 MNHEY and CDR2 SMNVEV (reference sequence). The CDR3, as DNA: TGTGCCAGCAGTACGTCCGCAGAATTGTCCTATAATTCACCCCTCCACTTT. The encoded protein is CASSTSAELSYNSPLHF.

The chain is built from TRBV9 and TRBJ2-2; the match to TRBD2 covers 7 bases. The CDR3 is 18 amino acids. In germline, CDR1 is SGDLS, CDR2 YYNGEE. V shed 0 bases, J shed 0 bases, and the junction held 8 bases outside the gene matches. The CDR3 bases are TGTGCCAGCAGCGTAGAGTTGGGGCTAGCGGCGAACACCGGGGAGCTGTTTTTT. Translating gives CASSVELGLAANTGELFF.

Worth noting for this clone: The CDR3 ends on some other residue instead of the conserved phenylalanine or tryptophan, so this is likely a read error. Because the CDR3's place on the DNA is in doubt, the DNA is left out and the CDR3 is given as listed by TCRdb. The chain has TRBV10-3 and TRBJ2-7; the table's D call, TRBD1, was not checked against the DNA. Termini included, the CDR3 measures 11 amino acids. Germline CDR1 ENHRY, CDR2 SYGVKD. The CDR3 sequence: CAISHGTGVLL.